Following are 29 T cell receptor beta chains from one sample sequenced in a study of CD8 T cells in ankylosing spondylitis. These receptors' targets are unknown. Study findings and constraints: In ankylosing spondylitis blood, a motif of eight highly homologous TCR beta variants appeared characteristic.

MiXCR, applied by TCRdb to the 5' RACE reads, yields one record per CDR3 protein. The sample shows about 540,000 distinct CDR3 sequences, over 9.5% of them seen only once. Sequencing was carried out using blood, either unsorted or a sorted T cell fraction (not recorded which). Receptors were obtained from a male donor with ankylosing spondylitis.

The chain recombines TRBV5-1 with TRBJ1-1, with D unclear. Germline assignment: CDR1 SGHRS and CDR2 YFSETQ. CDR3 size: 14 residues. V lost 4 bases and J 2 bases, leaving 12 bases between the germline ends. CDR3 DNA: TGCGCCAGCAGCCGACAAGATACCAACACTGAAGCTTTCTTT. As protein: CASSRQDTNTEAFF.

This clonotype was recorded a few times. V usage is TRBV3-1 and J usage is TRBJ2-7, with a possible D match to TRBD2 (6 bases). This CDR3 comprises 16 residues. V shed 4 bases and J shed 0 bases, with 16 bases lying between them. Looked up from germline, CDR1 is LGHDT and CDR2 is YNNKEL (reference sequence). DNA for the CDR3: TGTGCCAGCAGCCCCTCCGGGAGTAGGAGCTCCTACGAGCAGTACTTC. Its protein product is CASSPSGSRSSYEQYF.

In its sample, this clonotype was seen many times. The chain links TRBV15 to TRBJ2-2; D may be TRBD2 (5 bases). Germline V gives CDR1 LNHNV, CDR2 YYDKDF (reference sequence). This CDR3 has 16 residues. Trimming removed 1 base from V and 5 bases from J, with 14 bases in between. For the CDR3, the DNA is TGTGCCACCAGCAGAGCTGGGAGCGAAACTACCGGGGAGCTGTTTTTT. Translating it yields CATSRAGSETTGELFF.

This clonotype has ten or more counts. This sequence joins TRBV29-1 and TRBJ1-2; TRBD1 agrees at 11 bases. The J segment lost 7 bases and the V segment lost 6 bases, leaving 13 bases of the junction unmatched. Per the germline V gene, CDR1 is SQVTM and CDR2 is ANQGSEA. There are 15 residues in the CDR3. This CDR3 is CSVEDRGRDLGGYTF. In DNA form, the CDR3 reads TGCAGCGTGGAGGACAGGGGGCGCGACCTTGGTGGCTACACCTTC. Using reference TRBV29-1 and TRBJ1-2 for the parts outside the CDR3, the full variable domain is SAVISQKPSRDICQRGTSLTIQCQVDSQVTMMFWYRQQPGQSLTLIATANQGSEATYESGFVIDKFPISRPNLTFSTLTVSNMSPEDSSIYLCSVEDRGRDLGGYTFGSGTRLTVV.

This clonotype was counted only a few times. The gene calls are TRBV3-1 and TRBJ2-5; 7 bases map to TRBD2. Germline CDR1 and CDR2: LGHDT and YNNKEL (reference sequence). CDR3 length: 16 residues. After removal of 3 bases from V and 4 bases from J, the junction contained 11 bases not matched to a gene. In DNA form, the CDR3 reads TGTGCCAGCAGCCACCCAGAGGTTAGCGGGCGAGAGACCCAGTACTTC. Its translation: CASSHPEVSGRETQYF.

This clonotype was seen ten or more times. The chain links TRBV15 to TRBJ2-1; tentative D call: TRBD2 (5 bases). V was clipped by 0 bases and J by 9 bases, with 21 bases between them. This CDR3 is 17 amino acids long. Germline V gene sequence: CDR1 LNHNV, CDR2 YYDKDF (reference sequence). CDR3 region: CATSRDRNLELGIEQFF. The CDR3 coding sequence is TGTGCCACCAGCAGAGATCGGAATCTGGAACTAGGCATTGAGCAGTTCTTC.

This chain connects TRBV3-1 to TRBJ1-3; perhaps TRBD1 as D (6 bases). The V end lost 4 bases, the J end lost 2 bases, and 12 bases lay between the germline ends. The germline V gene encodes CDR1 LGHDT and CDR2 YNNKEL (reference sequence). CDR3 size: 15 residues. In DNA form, the CDR3 reads TGTGCCAGCAGCCTAGGAGGGACAACTGGAAACACCATATATTTT. Amino acid sequence: CASSLGGTTGNTIYF.

At least ten counts were recorded for this clonotype. This chain connects TRBV20-1 to TRBJ1-2; D call uncertain. Trimming removed 0 bases from V and 8 bases from J, with 19 bases in between. Looked up from germline, CDR1 is DFQATT and CDR2 is SNEGSKA (reference sequence). The CDR3 runs to 15 residues. This CDR3 is CSARDGSGGRRGYTF. The CDR3 nucleotides read TGCAGTGCTAGAGATGGATCAGGAGGTAGAAGAGGCTACACCTTC.

V usage is TRBV7-2 and J usage is TRBJ2-2; 12 bases fit TRBD2. J gave up 7 bases and V 2 bases, and 5 bases lay outside the gene matches. Germline values: CDR1 SGHTA, CDR2 FQGNSA. The CDR3 sequence is 16 residues long. In DNA form, the CDR3 reads TGTGCCAGCAGCTTATGGACTAGCGGGAAACACGGGGAGCTGTTTTTT. It translates to CASSLWTSGKHGELFF.

The genes are TRBV9 and TRBJ2-3; TRBD2 agrees at 9 bases. Germline trimming cut 3 bases from V and 3 bases from J; bases unmatched to any gene: 2. The CDR3 loop spans 14 amino acids. Germline assignment: CDR1 SGDLS and CDR2 YYNGEE. The CDR3 DNA sequence: TGTGCCAGCAGCGGCGGGGGGGTGACAGATACGCAGTATTTT. Amino acid sequence: CASSGGGVTDTQYF.

This clonotype has only a few counts. The chain couples TRBV20-1 to TRBJ1-5; 8 bases match TRBD1. CDR1 DFQATT and CDR2 SNEGSKA come from the germline V gene (reference sequence). After removal of 5 bases from V and 5 bases from J, the junction contained 8 bases not matched to a gene. The CDR3 totals 14 residues. The CDR3 protein is CSASPTGEDQPQHF. The CDR3 nucleotides read TGCAGTGCTTCGCCGACAGGGGAGGATCAGCCCCAGCATTTT.

The chain links TRBV19 to TRBJ2-1, with TRBD2 matching 11 bases. This CDR3 contains 14 residues. The germline V gene has CDR1 LNHDA and CDR2 SQIVND (reference sequence). Losses at the gene ends were 7 bases for V and 8 bases for J; bases not matched to a gene: 7. The CDR3 sequence: CASITSGRMDEQFF. The CDR3 bases are TGTGCCAGTATCACTAGCGGGAGAATGGATGAGCAGTTCTTC.

This clonotype was recorded at least ten times. The chain links TRBV28 to TRBJ2-7; TRBD2 agrees at 13 bases. V was clipped by 1 base and J by 3 bases; unmatched bases: 3. Germline V gene data show CDR1 as MDHEN and CDR2 as SYDVKM. The CDR3 sequence is 16 residues long. The CDR3, as DNA: TGTGCCAGCAGTTTATCCGGGACTAGCGGGAACTACGAGCAGTACTTC. Translating it yields CASSLSGTSGNYEQYF.

This clonotype was counted only a few times. The CDR3 here is CSARDWSGRESEQFF. Written as DNA, the CDR3 is TGCAGTGCTAGAGATTGGAGCGGGAGGGAGAGTGAGCAGTTCTTC. The gene calls are TRBV20-1 and TRBJ2-1; 10 bases fit TRBD2. The germline V gene has CDR1 DFQATT and CDR2 SNEGSKA (reference sequence). J was trimmed by 9 bases and V by 0 bases; bases with no gene match: 8. The CDR3 runs 15 residues.

The V and J genes are TRBV7-2 and TRBJ1-1; D remains ambiguous. The germline CDR1 and CDR2 sequences are SGHTA and FQGNSA. There are 14 residues in the CDR3. V dropped 3 bases and J dropped 1 base, with 9 bases sitting between them. CDR3 bases: TGTGCCAGCAGCTTCCGCCAGGCGAACACTGAAGCTTTCTTT. Translated: CASSFRQANTEAFF.

V and J are TRBV7-6 and TRBJ2-2; D remains unclear. V lost 5 bases, J lost 5 bases, and 12 bases lay in between. The CDR3 totals 14 residues. The V gene's germline CDR1 is SGHVS and CDR2 FNYEAQ. The DNA of the CDR3 is TGTGCCAGCAGCCAGTCGTTGATAACCGGGGAGCTGTTTTTT. It is translated as CASSQSLITGELFF.

The rearrangement uses TRBV20-1 and TRBJ2-2; TRBD2 agrees at 7 bases. The ends lost 1 base at V and 7 bases at J; junction bases unmatched: 9. Per germline, CDR1 DFQATT and CDR2 SNEGSKA (reference sequence). The CDR3 has 15 amino acids. Here the CDR3 DNA reads TGCAGTGCTAGAGTAGAGCTAGCGGCTCACGGGGAGCTGTTTTTT. As protein: CSARVELAAHGELFF.

The table lists this clonotype with a few counts. An end of the junction differs from the germline gene, which may be a read error. This chain links TRBV5-1 with TRBJ2-1; D unclear. CDR1 SGHRS and CDR2 YFSETQ come from the germline V gene. This CDR3 has 16 amino acids. Here the CDR3 DNA reads TGCGCCAGCAGCTTGGGACCTCTGGCGGAATACAATGAGCAGCTCTTC. Protein sequence: CASSLGPLAEYNEQLF.

Only a few counts were recorded for this clonotype. The chain joins TRBV9 to TRBJ2-3; 8 nucleotides agree with TRBD2. Germline V lookup: CDR1 SGDLS, CDR2 YYNGEE. The J segment lost 6 bases and the V segment lost 3 bases, leaving 6 bases of the junction unmatched. This CDR3 contains 14 residues. The CDR3 nucleotides are TGTGCCAGCAGCGCCCGAAGCGGGAGTGATACGCAGTATTTT. Amino acids: CASSARSGSDTQYF.

The sample holds many counts of this clonotype. The rearrangement uses TRBV5-1 and TRBJ1-1; 10 bases fit TRBD1. The CDR3 totals 15 residues. Germline V CDR1 and CDR2: SGHRS, YFSETQ. The V and J ends lost 0 bases and 5 bases, in that order; junction bases with no gene match: 4. CDR3 bases: TGCGCCAGCAGCTTGGCTGGGGACAGGGGTACTGAAGCTTTCTTT. As protein: CASSLAGDRGTEAFF.

The rearrangement links TRBV25-1 to TRBJ2-3; 8 bases fit TRBD1. CDR3 length: 16 amino acids. Germline V lookup: CDR1 MGHDK, CDR2 SYGVNS. Trimming cost V 4 bases and J 4 bases; bases outside gene matches: 10. CDR3 coding DNA: TGTGCCAGCAGTGGGGAGGACAGGGCCGGGTCAGATACGCAGTATTTT. Translation: CASSGEDRAGSDTQYF.

Many counts were recorded for this clonotype. The chain has TRBV29-1 and TRBJ2-5, with D hard to call. Germline V gene data show CDR1 as SQVTM and CDR2 as ANQGSEA. CDR3 length equals 13 residues. V lost 0 bases, J lost 3 bases, and 8 bases lay in between. The CDR3 sequence is CSVEEAGEETQYF. CDR3 nucleotide sequence: TGCAGCGTTGAAGAGGCTGGGGAAGAGACCCAGTACTTC.

This clonotype came up a few times. The chain combines TRBV15 with TRBJ1-1; D is unresolved. The V gene lost 1 base and the J gene lost 7 bases, with 10 bases spanning the gap. This CDR3 comprises 13 residues. Germline V CDR1 and CDR2: LNHNV, YYDKDF (reference sequence). The CDR3 DNA is TGTGCCACCAGCAGAGTGAGCGCGGGTGAAGCTTTCTTT. It specifies CATSRVSAGEAFF.

A few counts support this clonotype. The chain has TRBV21-1 and TRBJ2-7; the table gives TRBD1 as D, unverified against the DNA. TRBV21-1 constitutes a pseudogene. The CDR3 consists of 12 residues. The CDR3 sequence is CASSNRGYEQYF. The CDR3 nucleotides read TGTGCCAGCAGCAATAGGGGGTACGAGCAGTACTTC.

The chain links TRBV3-1 to TRBJ2-3; 9 nucleotides agree with TRBD2. The CDR3 spans 15 residues. Germline V gene data show CDR1 as LGHDT and CDR2 as YNNKEL (reference sequence). V gave up 6 bases and J gave up 2 bases; unmatched junction bases: 6. The CDR3 sequence is CASRTSGLTTDTQYF. The CDR3, as DNA: TGTGCCAGCAGAACTAGCGGGTTGACCACAGATACGCAGTATTTT.

This clonotype turned up a few times. J is TRBJ2-1 and V is TRBV20-1; 8 bases agree with TRBD1. Trimming removed 1 base from V and 6 bases from J; junction bases left unmatched: 8. The V gene's germline CDR1 is DFQATT and CDR2 SNEGSKA (reference sequence). The CDR3 runs 15 residues. The chain's CDR3 is CSARGGQGVSNEQFF. The CDR3 nucleotides are TGCAGTGCTAGAGGAGGACAGGGAGTAAGCAATGAGCAGTTCTTC.

This chain uses TRBV12-3 or TRBV12-4 with TRBJ2-2; D gene unclear. V lost 6 bases and J 6 bases, leaving 8 bases between the germline ends. The CDR3 spans 12 residues. The CDR3: CASSKKAGELFF. DNA for the CDR3: TGTGCCAGCAGCAAGAAGGCCGGGGAGCTGTTTTTT.

The chain uses TRBV5-1 and TRBJ2-5; 7 bases align to TRBD2. The germline V gene encodes CDR1 SGHRS and CDR2 YFSETQ. CDR3 length: 15 amino acids. Germline trimming cut 0 bases from V and 4 bases from J; bases unmatched to any gene: 6. The CDR3: CASSLGPREGETQYF. The CDR3 DNA follows: TGCGCCAGCAGCTTGGGGCCCAGGGAGGGAGAGACCCAGTACTTC. Full variable domain (outside the CDR3, taken from reference TRBV5-1 and TRBJ2-5): KAGVTQTPRYLIKTRGQQVTLSCSPISGHRSVSWYQQTPGQGLQFLFEYFSETQRNKGNFPGRFSGRQFSNSRSEMNVSTLELGDSALYLCASSLGPREGETQYFGPGTRLLVL.

This clonotype showed up many times. The V and J genes are TRBV11-2 and TRBJ2-1; TRBD2 aligns across 9 bases. Per the germline V gene, CDR1 is SGHAT and CDR2 is FQNNGV. V was clipped by 6 bases and J by 7 bases; unmatched bases: 13. CDR3 length: 16 amino acids. CDR3 sequence: CASRPPDLREGNEQFF. The CDR3 bases are TGTGCCAGCAGACCCCCCGACTTGCGGGAGGGGAATGAGCAGTTCTTC.